Shown below are 5 T cell receptor beta chains from a single sample sequenced in a study of cytomegalovirus exposure and HLA in healthy donors. Only in-frame clones appear in the TCRdb table, and some are missing; sequencing was by immunoSEQ multiplex PCR. The sample lists 150,000 to 200,000 clones; about 85% were seen once. Sequencing was performed on PBMCs. These receptors were obtained from a man younger than 40 in good health and CMV-seropositive.

The CDR3 bases are TGTGCCAGCAGCGCAAAAAGGGGACCAGGGGCTTCTGATGGCTACACCTTC. Translating gives CASSAKRGPGASDGYTF. The chain links TRBV9 to TRBJ1-2; TRBD1 might be the D (6 bases). CDR1 is SGDLS, CDR2 YYNGEE, per germline. V lost 3 bases and J lost 6, with 24 bases in between. This CDR3 has 17 residues.

The chain employs TRBV6-5 and TRBJ2-7; TRBD1 agrees at 7 bases. The germline gives CDR1 MNHEY, CDR2 SVGAGI. The CDR3 sequence is 13 residues long. The V and J ends lost 6 bases and 2 bases, in that order; junction bases with no gene match: 4. As DNA, the CDR3 is TGTGCCAGCAGGAGGACAGGAACCTACGAGCAGTACTTC. Protein: CASRRTGTYEQYF.

This rearrangement joins TRBV19 to TRBJ2-2; 7 bases line up with TRBD1. This CDR3 has 15 residues. With 7 bases clipped from V and 2 bases from J, the junction kept 7 bases outside the gene matches. Germline V CDR1 and CDR2: LNHDA, SQIVND (reference sequence). Written as DNA, the CDR3 is TGTGCCAGTATGGTTGACAGGGAAAACACCGGGGAGCTGTTTTTT. Its translation: CASMVDRENTGELFF.

The chain uses TRBV19 and TRBJ1-2; D gene uncertain. V was cut by 5 bases and J by 7 bases, with 23 bases left in between. CDR1 is LNHDA, CDR2 SQIVND, per germline (reference sequence). The CDR3 runs 16 residues. CDR3 coding DNA: TGTGCCAGTAGTTCCATTGGCAGGCGGGTTTCATCTGGCTACACCTTC. Translation gives CASSSIGRRVSSGYTF.

This chain connects TRBV21-1 to TRBJ2-1; TRBD1, the table's D call, was not compared with the DNA. TRBV21-1 is listed as a pseudogene. The CDR3 extends over 15 amino acids. DNA for the CDR3: TGTGCCAGCAGCGCCGGGACAGGGGAGGACAATGAGCAGTTCTTC. Translated: CASSAGTGEDNEQFF.